One and the same sample provided the 25 T cell receptor delta chains below, sequenced in a study of gamma-delta T cells after stem cell transplantation. TCRdb re-called clones from the RT-PCR reads using CATT. The sample consists of about 11,000 delta-chain clones, 1.3% of them appearing once. Sequenced material: gamma-delta T cells. These receptors were taken from a human donor. It is not recorded whose cells these are; they may come from a transplant donor.

On this clone itself: This clone may be a read error of a much larger clone one base away. Different DNA sequences within this sample yield the same CDR3. The chain is built from TRDV2 and TRDJ1; a weak D match, TRDD3 (6 bases). CDR1 and CDR2 from the germline V gene are GEAIGNYY and EKD. The CDR3 sequence is 16 residues long. The V end was cut by 0 bases, the J end by 5 bases, with 18 bases between. The CDR3 nucleotides are TGTGCCTGTGACACCGTAGGACTGGGAGTCTCAGATAAACTCATCTTT. Translated, it gives CACDTVGLGVSDKLIF.

This clone was detected many times. One end of the junction is discordant with germline, which a read error may explain. The same CDR3 also results from other DNA sequences found in this sample. The CDR3 DNA reads as TGTGCCTGTGACACCGTAGGGGGATTGGACACCGATAAGCTCATCTTT. Protein: CACDTVGGLDTDKLIF. The chain links TRDV2 to TRDJ1; 7 bases fit TRDD3. CDR3 size: 16 residues. From germline, CDR1 is GEAIGNYY and CDR2 EKD.

For this clone: This likely reflects a read error, since a far larger clone is one base away. Other DNA sequences in the sample encode the same CDR3. This chain links TRDV2 with TRDJ1; 9 nucleotides line up with TRDD3. V was clipped by 3 bases and J by 0 bases; unmatched bases: 16. CDR3 length: 19 residues. Germline CDR1 GEAIGNYY, CDR2 EKD. CDR3 residues: CACDSVLGDTLTYTDKLIF. In nucleotides, the CDR3 is TGTGCCTGTGACTCCGTACTGGGGGACACGCTGACGTACACCGATAAACTCATCTTT.

This clone has more than one count but fewer than ten. The protein in TCRdb stems from a much larger clone and differs at residue 4 from this DNA's translation, likely a read error; here the protein is translated from the DNA. The chain combines TRDV2 with TRDJ1, with D unresolved. CDR1 and CDR2 from the germline V gene are GEAIGNYY and EKD. The CDR3 spans 16 residues. Here the CDR3 reads CACGTVLERYTDKLIF. In DNA form, the CDR3 reads TGTGCCTGTGGCACCGTTCTGGAAAGGTACACCGATAAACTCATCTTT.

Comments on this clone: The sample carries other DNA sequences with the same CDR3. The chain recombines TRDV2 with TRDJ1; TRDD3 matches at 7 bases. Germline-derived CDR1 and CDR2 are GEAIGNYY and EKD. The CDR3 length is 15 residues. Germline trimming cut 1 base from V and 2 bases from J; bases unmatched to any gene: 6. CDR3 bases: TGTGCCTGTGACACGCTGGGGGTCAAAACCGATAAACTCATCTTT. The encoded protein is CACDTLGVKTDKLIF.

This clone turned up a few times. This chain joins TRDV2 and TRDJ1; perhaps TRDD2 as D (5 bases). V was clipped by 3 bases and J by 0 bases, with 25 bases between them. CDR1 GEAIGNYY and CDR2 EKD come from the germline V gene. The CDR3 length is 19 residues. CDR3 sequence: CACDHMMPSPLLYTDKLIF. For the CDR3, the DNA is TGTGCCTGTGACCACATGATGCCTTCACCCCTCCTGTACACCGATAAACTCATCTTT.

This clone was picked up many times. V usage is TRDV2 and J usage is TRDJ1; tentative D call: TRDD3 (6 bases). CDR1 and CDR2 from the germline V gene are GEAIGNYY and EKD. Deletions cut 0 bases from V and 0 bases from J, with 13 bases between. This CDR3 spans 16 amino acids. The CDR3 is CACDTVGGLYTDKLIF. CDR3 DNA: TGTGCCTGTGACACCGTGGGGGGTCTCTACACCGATAAACTCATCTTT.

This clone has more than one count but fewer than ten. TCRdb's protein, taken from a much larger clone, differs from this DNA's translation at residue 8, likely owing to a read error; the protein displayed comes from the DNA. This chain uses TRDV2 with TRDJ1; 8 bases agree with TRDD3. Germline V gene data show CDR1 as GEAIGNYY and CDR2 as EKD. The CDR3 length is 17 residues. The J segment lost 2 bases and the V segment lost 4 bases, leaving 14 bases of the junction unmatched. CDR3: CACDDLVWDTTTDKLIF. Here the CDR3 DNA reads TGTGCCTGTGATGACCTCGTGTGGGATACGACGACCGATAAACTCATCTTT.

This clone is judged medium-sized (0.01 to 0.1%). The V and J genes are TRDV2 and TRDJ3, with TRDD3 matching 11 bases. The V gene end was trimmed by 1 base and the J gene end by 1 base; junction bases not matched to a gene: 2. Germline-derived CDR1 and CDR2 are GEAIGNYY and EKD. The CDR3 totals 18 residues. The CDR3 DNA follows: TGTGCCTGTGACACTGGGGGATACGAGTCCTGGGACACCCGACAGATGTTTTTC. Translating it yields CACDTGGYESWDTRQMFF.

This clone appeared a few times. TCRdb pairs this DNA with a much larger clone's protein that differs at residue 5, likely a read error; the protein shown was translated from the DNA. The chain combines TRDV2 with TRDJ1; 11 bases map to TRDD3. The CDR3 is made up of 19 amino acids. V lost 3 bases and J lost 3; bases outside the gene matches: 17. CDR1 is GEAIGNYY, CDR2 EKD, per germline. The CDR3 loop reads CACDSVLGGGYAIPDKLIF. CDR3 DNA sequence: TGTGCCTGTGACTCGGTCCTGGGTGGGGGATACGCGATCCCCGATAAACTCATCTTT.

This chain links TRDV2 with TRDJ3; 12 bases line up with TRDD3. The germline gives CDR1 GEAIGNYY, CDR2 EKD. J was trimmed by 0 bases and V by 0 bases; bases with no gene match: 11. This CDR3 is 22 amino acids long. CDR3 sequence reads: CACDTAELGDTRGSWDTRQMFF. The DNA for the CDR3 is TGTGCCTGTGACACCGCAGAGCTGGGGGATACGAGGGGCTCCTGGGACACCCGACAGATGTTTTTC.

In the case of this clone: This DNA's translation and the protein TCRdb lists, from a much larger clone, do not match at residue 14, likely due to a read error; the protein shown is translated from the DNA. This chain uses TRDV2 with TRDJ1; 9 nucleotides align to TRDD3. The CDR3 is made up of 15 amino acids. CDR1 and CDR2 from the germline V gene are GEAIGNYY and EKD. The CDR3 DNA is TGTGCCTGTGACCCCTTGGGGGGATACACCGATAAACTCACCTTT. It translates to CACDPLGGYTDKLTF.

This clone was counted only a few times. One junction end does not reproduce the germline sequence, and a read error may be involved. Other nucleotide sequences from this sample produce the same CDR3. V is TRDV2 and J is TRDJ3; possibly TRDD2 or TRDD3 for D (5 bases each). The CDR3 covers 19 residues. Germline V gives CDR1 GEAIGNYY, CDR2 EKD. The CDR3 region is CACDPFGGDSSWDTRQMFF. The CDR3, as DNA: TGCGCCTGTGACCCCTTCGGAGGGGACAGCTCCTGGGACACCCGACAGATGTTTTTC.

A few counts support this clone. This DNA's translation differs at residue 8 from TCRdb's protein, which comes from a much larger clone; a read error is likely, and the protein shown is translated from the DNA. This chain links TRDV2 with TRDJ1; the D is unclear. V gave up 2 bases and J gave up 0 bases, with 12 bases separating them. Germline V gives CDR1 GEAIGNYY, CDR2 EKD. CDR3 size: 15 residues. The CDR3 is CACDKVSINTDKLIF. DNA for the CDR3: TGTGCCTGTGACAAGGTGTCCATTAACACCGATAAACTCATCTTT.

Points on this clone: This may be a read error, as it is one base from a much larger clone. This chain connects TRDV2 to TRDJ1, with 7 bases aligning to TRDD2. Germline lookup yields CDR1 GEAIGNYY and CDR2 EKD. Unmatched junction bases numbered 16, after V lost 1 base and J lost 6 bases. The CDR3 runs 17 residues. CDR3 bases: TGTGCCTGTGACACAATTCCTACGCCGAACTCTATACATAAACTCATCTTT. Its translation is CACDTIPTPNSIHKLIF.

This clone came up a few times. TCRdb attributes to this sequence the protein of a much larger clone, which differs from the DNA translation at residue 13; a read error is likely, and the protein displayed is translated from the DNA. The CDR3 sequence is CACDLLGASHTDNLIF. The CDR3 bases are TGTGCCTGTGACCTACTGGGGGCCTCGCACACCGATAATCTCATCTTT. The chain employs TRDV2 and TRDJ1; 8 nucleotides agree with TRDD3. The CDR3 runs to 16 residues. CDR1 and CDR2 from the germline V gene are GEAIGNYY and EKD.

This clone was seen at least ten times. Other DNA sequences in this specimen translate into the identical CDR3. The chain combines TRDV2 with TRDJ1; 11 bases fit TRDD3. The CDR3 loop spans 16 amino acids. The V gene end was trimmed by 0 bases and the J gene end by 1 base; junction bases not matched to a gene: 3. Germline V gene lookup returns CDR1 GEAIGNYY and CDR2 EKD. The CDR3 DNA follows: TGTGCCTGTGACACCCTGGGGGATACAGGCACCGATAAACTCATCTTT. This encodes CACDTLGDTGTDKLIF.

This clone was picked up a small number of times. A far larger clone differs by one base, so this is likely a read error. Other DNA variants within this sample encode the same CDR3. The chain employs TRDV2 and TRDJ1; 10 nucleotides align to TRDD3. Trimming cost V 0 bases and J 1 base; bases outside gene matches: 10. The CDR3 runs 18 residues. Germline assignment: CDR1 GEAIGNYY and CDR2 EKD. In nucleotides, the CDR3 is TGTGCCTGTGACACCCTCCTCGGGGGATACGCGGCCACCGATAAACTCATCTTT. Translation gives CACDTLLGGYAATDKLIF.

By proportion, this clone is large (0.1 to 1%). Other DNA sequences from this sample encode an identical CDR3 as well. This chain's CDR3 is CACDPVRPGGYRAEDKLIF. The CDR3 region has the DNA TGTGCCTGTGACCCGGTAAGGCCTGGGGGATACCGGGCAGAGGATAAACTCATCTTT. This chain joins TRDV2 and TRDJ1; 11 nucleotides line up with TRDD3. V lost 3 bases to trimming and J lost 5 bases; unmatched junction nucleotides: 19. The V gene's germline CDR1 is GEAIGNYY and CDR2 EKD. There are 19 residues in the CDR3.

In regard to this clone: TCRdb assigns this DNA the protein of a much larger clone, which departs from its translation at residue 15; this likely reflects a read error, and the protein shown comes from translating the DNA. The rearrangement uses TRDV2 and TRDJ1; 9 bases match TRDD3. This CDR3 is 16 amino acids long. Germline CDR1 GEAIGNYY, CDR2 EKD. CDR3 residues: CACDTVGDTRADKLTF. The CDR3 DNA is TGTGCCTGTGACACCGTAGGGGATACGCGCGCCGATAAACTCACCTTT.

This clone was counted a few times. TCRdb has a much larger clone's protein, which differs at residue 5 from the translation of this DNA, likely because of a read error; what is shown is the protein translated from the DNA. The genes are TRDV2 and TRDJ1, with TRDD3 as a possible D gene (6 bases). The CDR3 sequence is 16 residues long. Between the trimmed V and J ends, which lost 2 bases and 5 bases, there was a span of 20 bases. CDR1 is GEAIGNYY and CDR2 is EKD in the germline V gene. The DNA for the CDR3 is TGTGCCTGTGACAACGTAACTACGACGCTGGGGGATAAACTCATCTTT. It specifies CACDNVTTTLGDKLIF.

This clone was found a few times. A far bigger clonotype differs at one base, so this is likely a read error. The chain recombines TRDV2 with TRDJ1; D call uncertain. CDR1 and CDR2 from the germline V gene are GEAIGNYY and EKD. V shed 0 bases and J shed 1 base, with 8 bases lying between them. This CDR3 spans 14 amino acids. The CDR3 region is CACDTIPATDKLIF. CDR3 sequence (DNA): TGTGCCTGTGACACCATACCGGCCACCGATAAACTCATCTTT.

This clone was seen only a few times. TCRdb pairs this DNA with a much larger clone's protein that differs at residue 3, likely a read error; the protein shown was translated from the DNA. The J gene is TRDJ1, the V gene TRDV2; D is uncertain. Trimming shortened V by 9 bases and J by 0 bases, and 25 bases separated the two germline ends. The CDR3 sequence is 17 residues long. The germline V gene has CDR1 GEAIGNYY and CDR2 EKD. The CDR3 region has the DNA TGTGCCCGTGTCCCACTTTTGCCCGACGGGGACACCGATAAACTCATCTTT. The encoded protein is CARVPLLPDGDTDKLIF.

This clone has just a few counts. A single base is all that separates this from a far larger clone, so a read error is likely. The same CDR3 arises from other DNA sequences in this sample as well. The chain links TRDV2 to TRDJ1; the match to TRDD3 covers 12 bases. The germline CDR1 and CDR2 sequences are GEAIGNYY and EKD. V lost 7 bases and J lost 3; bases outside the gene matches: 8. The CDR3 runs 15 residues. CDR3 region: CACENLGDTSDKLIF. The CDR3 region has the DNA TGTGCCTGCGAGAATCTGGGGGATACGTCCGATAAACTCATCTTT.

This clone was found many times. This chain joins TRDV2 and TRDJ1, with 11 positions matching TRDD3. Germline V CDR1 and CDR2: GEAIGNYY, EKD. The CDR3 has 20 residues. Germline trimming cut 0 bases from V and 0 bases from J; bases unmatched to any gene: 14. The CDR3 reads CACDTVLGDRKLLDTDKLIF. Written as DNA, the CDR3 is TGTGCCTGTGACACCGTACTGGGGGATAGAAAACTTTTGGACACCGATAAACTCATCTTT.